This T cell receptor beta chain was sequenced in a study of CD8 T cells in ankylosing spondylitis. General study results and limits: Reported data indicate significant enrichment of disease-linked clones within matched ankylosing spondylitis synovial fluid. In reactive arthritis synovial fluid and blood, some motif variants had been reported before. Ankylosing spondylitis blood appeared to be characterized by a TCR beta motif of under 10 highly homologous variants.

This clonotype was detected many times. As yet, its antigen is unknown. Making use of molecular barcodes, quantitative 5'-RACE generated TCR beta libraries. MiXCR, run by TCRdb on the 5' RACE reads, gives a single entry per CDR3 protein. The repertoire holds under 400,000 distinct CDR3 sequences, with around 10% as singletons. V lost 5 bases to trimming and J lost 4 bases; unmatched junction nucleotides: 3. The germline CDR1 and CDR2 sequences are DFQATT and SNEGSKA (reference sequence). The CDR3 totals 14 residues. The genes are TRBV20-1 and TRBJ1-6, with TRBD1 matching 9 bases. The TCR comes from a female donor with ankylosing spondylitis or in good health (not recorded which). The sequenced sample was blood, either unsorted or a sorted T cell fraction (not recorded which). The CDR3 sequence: CSAWTGEYNSPLHF. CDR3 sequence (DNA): TGCAGTGCTTGGACAGGGGAATATAATTCACCCCTCCACTTT.